This section outlines one T cell receptor beta chain sequence together with its context. V lost 5 bases, J lost 0 bases, and 14 bases lay in between. The CDR3 runs 15 residues. The germline CDR1 and CDR2 sequences are SNHLY and FYNNEI. The data were taken from a study of control samples from healthy donors and cancer patients. TCRdb's table, derived via immunoSEQ multiplex PCR, lists solely in-frame clones and lacks some. The sample lists 85,000 to 100,000 clones, approximately 95% occurring once. The sequence derives from a man aged 18 to 35 in good health. This chain uses TRBV2 with TRBJ2-7, with D possibly TRBD1 on 5 matching bases. What was sequenced was blood. The DNA of the CDR3 is TGTGCCAGCAGTCATAGGACACCTAGCTCCTACGAGCAGTACTTC. Translating it yields CASSHRTPSSYEQYF.